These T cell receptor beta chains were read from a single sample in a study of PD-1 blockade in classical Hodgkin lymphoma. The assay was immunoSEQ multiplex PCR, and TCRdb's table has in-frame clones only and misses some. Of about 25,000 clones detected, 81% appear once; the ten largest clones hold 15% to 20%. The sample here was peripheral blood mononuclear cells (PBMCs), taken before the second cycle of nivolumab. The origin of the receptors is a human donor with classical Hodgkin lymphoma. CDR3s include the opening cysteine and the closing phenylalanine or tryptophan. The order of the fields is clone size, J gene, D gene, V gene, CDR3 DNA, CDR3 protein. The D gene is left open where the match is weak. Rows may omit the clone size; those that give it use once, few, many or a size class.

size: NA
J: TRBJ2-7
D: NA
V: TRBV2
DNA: TGTGCCAGCAGCGTGGAGGGATTAAAACCCTACGAGCAGTACTTC
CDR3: CASSVEGLKPYEQYF

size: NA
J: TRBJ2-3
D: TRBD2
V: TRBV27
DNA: TGTGCCAGCATCAGCGGGGGGGTTGCAGATACGCAGTATTTT
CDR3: CASISGGVADTQYF

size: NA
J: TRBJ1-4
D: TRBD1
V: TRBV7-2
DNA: TGTGCCAGCAGCCCCGGGACAGGGTCGGGTGAAAAACTGTTTTTT
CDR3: CASSPGTGSGEKLFF

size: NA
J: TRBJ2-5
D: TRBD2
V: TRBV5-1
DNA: TGCGCCAGCAGCTCGGGACTAGCGGGGGCCGCGGGAGAGACCCAGTACTTC
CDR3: CASSSGLAGAAGETQYF

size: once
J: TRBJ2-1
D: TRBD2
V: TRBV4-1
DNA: TGCGCCAGCAGCCAAGATTCTCCTCTAGCGGGATCCCCTCGGGGAGAGCAGTTCTTC
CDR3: CASSQDSPLAGSPRGEQFF

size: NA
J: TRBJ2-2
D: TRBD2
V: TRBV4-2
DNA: TGTGCCAGCAGCCAAACCTCCGGACTAGATCGTACCGGGGAGCTGTTTTTT
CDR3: CASSQTSGLDRTGELFF

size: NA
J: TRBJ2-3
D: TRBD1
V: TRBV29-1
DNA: TGCAGCGTTCGACAGGGGAATCTCTGGACAGATACGCAGTATTTT
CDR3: CSVRQGNLWTDTQYF

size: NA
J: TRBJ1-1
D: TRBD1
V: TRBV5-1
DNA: TGCGCCAGCAACGACAGGGGTGGTGAAGCTTTCTTT
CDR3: CASNDRGGEAFF

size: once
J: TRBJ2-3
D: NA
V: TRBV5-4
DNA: TGTGCCAGCAGCTTCGGTTCTGGACCCTCGGATACGCAGTATTTT
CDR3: CASSFGSGPSDTQYF

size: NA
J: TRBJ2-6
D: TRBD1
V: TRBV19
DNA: TGTGCCAGTAGCGGGACAGGGAAAGGTGGGGCCAACGTCCTGACTTTC
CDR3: CASSGTGKGGANVLTF

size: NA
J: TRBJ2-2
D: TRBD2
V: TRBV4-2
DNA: TGTGCCAGCAGCCAACGACTAGCGGGAACGGAATCGGGCACCGGGGAGCTGTTTTTT
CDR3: CASSQRLAGTESGTGELFF

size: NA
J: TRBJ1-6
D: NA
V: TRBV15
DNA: TGTGCCACCAGCAGGGTTGCCGGGAGCTCCTATAATTCACCCCTCCACTTT
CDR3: CATSRVAGSSYNSPLHF

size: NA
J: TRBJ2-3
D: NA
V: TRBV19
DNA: TGTGCCAGTAGTTGGGGGGCGACCGCAGATACGCAGTATTTT
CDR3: CASSWGATADTQYF

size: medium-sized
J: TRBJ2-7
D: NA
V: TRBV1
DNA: TGCAGGGAAGAGCACGCCGGGACTGAAGATGGGGAGCAGTACTTC
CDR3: CREEHAGTEDGEQYF

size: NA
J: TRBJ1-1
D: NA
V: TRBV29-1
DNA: TGCAGCGTTGGTCAGGTGAACACTGAAGCTTTCTTT
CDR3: CSVGQVNTEAFF

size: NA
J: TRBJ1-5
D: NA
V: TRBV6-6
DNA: TGTGCCAGCAGTTCAAGCCTGGGGGGTCAGCCCCAGCATTTT
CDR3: CASSSSLGGQPQHF

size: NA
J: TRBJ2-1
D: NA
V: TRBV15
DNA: TGTGCCACCAGCAGAGGGCCGGGGGCTTACAATGAGCAGTTCTTC
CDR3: CATSRGPGAYNEQFF

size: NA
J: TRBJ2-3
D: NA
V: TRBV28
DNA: TGTGCCAGCAGTTGGGACCAGGGAAACACAGATACGCAGTATTTT
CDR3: CASSWDQGNTDTQYF

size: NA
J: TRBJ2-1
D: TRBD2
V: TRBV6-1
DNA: TGTGCCAGCAGTGCACTGACCGGGACTAGCGGATACAATGAGCAGTTCTTC
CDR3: CASSALTGTSGYNEQFF

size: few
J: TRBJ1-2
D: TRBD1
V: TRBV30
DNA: TGTGCCTGGAGACAGGGGTATGGCTACACCTTC
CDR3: CAWRQGYGYTF

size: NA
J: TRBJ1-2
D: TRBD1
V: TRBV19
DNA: TGTGCCAGTAGTATGAGGGACAGGCCTAACTATGGCTACACCTTC
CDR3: CASSMRDRPNYGYTF

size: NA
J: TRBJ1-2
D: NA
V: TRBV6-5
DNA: TGTGCCAGCAGTTACGGAGCTAACTATGGCTACACCTTC
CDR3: CASSYGANYGYTF

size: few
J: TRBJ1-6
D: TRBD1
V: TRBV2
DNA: TGTGCCAGCAGGGGGGTAACAGGGGATAATTCACCCCTCCACTTT
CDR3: CASRGVTGDNSPLHF

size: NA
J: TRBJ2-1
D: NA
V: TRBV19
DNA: TGTGCCAGTAGAACGCCCGAGACCTCCTACAATGAGCAGTTCTTC
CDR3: CASRTPETSYNEQFF